This TCR beta chain comes out of a study of cytomegalovirus exposure and HLA in healthy donors. Study observations and caveats: Presence/absence comparisons presumed near-even sequencing depth among donors.

PCR used 60 Vbeta primers and 13 Jbeta primers. Sequencing used immunoSEQ multiplex PCR; TCRdb keeps in-frame clones, though not all of them. This sample has about 180,000 clones, with 70% to 80% found just once. This clone came up a few times. What it recognizes is unknown. Within the sample, other DNA sequences also encode this same CDR3. The germline V gene encodes CDR1 ENHRY and CDR2 SYGVKD. The CDR3 runs to 14 residues. V was cut by 3 bases and J by 0 bases, with 6 bases left in between. Sequencing input: PBMCs. The clonotype comes from a man younger than 30 in good health and CMV-seronegative. V is TRBV10-3 and J is TRBJ1-5; D possibly corresponds to TRBD1 (5 bases). CDR3 nucleotides: TGTGCCATCAGTGAAGGGGCTAGCAATCAGCCCCAGCATTTT. Encoded protein: CAISEGASNQPQHF.